Below, 18 T cell receptor beta chains from the same sample are listed, as sequenced in a study of shared clonotypes between healthy human individuals. TCRdb's copy holds only in-frame clones and misses some; the assay was immunoSEQ multiplex PCR. The sample includes about 500,000 clones, 77% seen only once; the top ten take approximately 12%. Sequences were obtained from PBMCs. The receptor set was obtained from a woman aged 40-49 years in good health. Some clones in this sample may be carry-over from other donors' samples.

Regarding this clone: A much larger clone is a single base away; this may be a read error. V usage is TRBV30 and J usage is TRBJ1-4; D is uncertain. This CDR3 spans 14 amino acids. The germline gives CDR1 GTSNPN, CDR2 SVGIG (reference sequence). V lost 3 bases and J 7 bases, leaving 15 bases between the germline ends. As DNA, the CDR3 is TGTGCCTGGAGCGCCATTCAACCGCCTGAAAAACTGTTTTTT. Protein sequence: CAWSAIQPPEKLFF.

On this clone itself: This sample also contains other DNA sequences that code for the same CDR3. The chain is built from TRBV18 and TRBJ2-7; 7 bases line up with TRBD2. The V gene end was trimmed by 6 bases and the J gene end by 2 bases; junction bases not matched to a gene: 4. CDR3 length equals 13 residues. CDR1 is KGHSH, CDR2 LQKENI, per germline. The CDR3 is CASSPGGPYEQYF. DNA of the CDR3: TGTGCCAGCTCCCCGGGAGGTCCCTACGAGCAGTACTTC.

The chain uses TRBV4-1 and TRBJ2-2; TRBD1 matches at 9 bases. Germline trimming cut 1 base from V and 4 bases from J; bases unmatched to any gene: 4. Germline assignment: CDR1 MGHRA and CDR2 YSYEKL. The CDR3 runs 16 residues. The CDR3 protein is CASSQGDRDGTGELFF. The CDR3 region has the DNA TGCGCCAGCAGCCAAGGGGACAGGGACGGCACCGGGGAGCTGTTTTTT.

The chain links TRBV2 to TRBJ2-5, with D uncertain. V gave up 6 bases and J gave up 0 bases, with 14 bases separating them. Germline V gene lookup returns CDR1 SNHLY and CDR2 FYNNEI. This CDR3 spans 15 amino acids. The CDR3 is CASSGWGFDQETQYF. CDR3 nucleotides: TGTGCCAGCAGCGGCTGGGGTTTTGACCAAGAGACCCAGTACTTC.

The rearrangement uses TRBV18 and TRBJ2-1, with 10 bases fitting TRBD2. V dropped 4 bases and J dropped 4; count of bases not matched to a gene: 4. Looked up from germline, CDR1 is KGHSH and CDR2 is LQKENI. This CDR3 comprises 15 residues. The DNA for the CDR3 is TGTGCCAGCTCACTGCCAGCGGGAGGGTACAATGAGCAGTTCTTC. Translating gives CASSLPAGGYNEQFF.

On this clone: Possible read error: a much larger clone is one base away. The J gene is TRBJ2-3, the V gene TRBV4-1; 8 bases align to TRBD2. The CDR3 is 17 residues long. Germline lookup yields CDR1 MGHRA and CDR2 YSYEKL. V lost 4 bases to trimming and J lost 4 bases; unmatched junction nucleotides: 13. The DNA of the CDR3 is TGCGCCAGCAGCCCTCGATTCGGGGGGGGCTCGGCAGATACGCAGTATTTT. It yields the protein CASSPRFGGGSADTQYF.

This clone came up once. V is TRBV29-1 and J is TRBJ2-3; D not resolved. The CDR3 has 12 amino acids. Germline CDR1 reads SQVTM; CDR2 reads ANQGSEA. Trimming took off 7 bases at V and 4 bases at J, with 12 bases between the two ends. The DNA of the CDR3 is TGCAGCGGTCGAGACTCCCCAGATACGCAGTATTTT. Amino acid sequence: CSGRDSPDTQYF.

The table lists this clone with a few counts. This chain joins TRBV30 and TRBJ2-7; possibly TRBD1 for D (5 bases). The V end lost 4 bases, the J end lost 6 bases, and 13 bases lay between the germline ends. Per germline, CDR1 GTSNPN and CDR2 SVGIG (reference sequence). The CDR3 consists of 12 residues. The CDR3 region has the DNA TGTGCCTGGATGGTCAGGGTCAGCGAGCAGTACTTC. Amino acid sequence: CAWMVRVSEQYF.

The chain links TRBV27 to TRBJ2-3; D is uncertain. With 7 bases removed from V and 6 bases from J, the gap between germline ends came to 5 bases. The length of the CDR3 is 10 residues. Germline assignment: CDR1 MNHEY and CDR2 SMNVEV (reference sequence). In DNA, the CDR3 is TGTGCCAGCACCGGGGATACGCAGTATTTT. As protein: CASTGDTQYF.

The chain links TRBV27 to TRBJ2-5, with 9 bases aligning to TRBD2. The CDR3 is 15 residues long. V was pared by 6 bases and J by 7 bases, with 12 bases of the junction left unmatched. Germline loops: CDR1 MNHEY, CDR2 SMNVEV (reference sequence). This CDR3 reads CASSGTSSKSRTQYF. Here the CDR3 DNA reads TGTGCCAGCAGCGGGACTAGCAGCAAAAGTCGGACCCAGTACTTC.

The CDR3 reads CASSLEGVAKNIQYF. The CDR3 DNA reads TGTGCCAGCAGTTTAGAGGGAGTGGCCAAAAACATTCAGTACTTC. The chain employs TRBV27 and TRBJ2-4; TRBD2 might be the D (5 bases). There are 15 residues in the CDR3. The V end was cut by 2 bases, the J end by 1 base, with 9 bases between. CDR1 and CDR2 from the germline V gene are MNHEY and SMNVEV (reference sequence).

In this sample, this clone turned up a few times. The rearrangement joins TRBV29-1 to TRBJ2-1; weak D call: TRBD1 (6 bases). Germline loops: CDR1 SQVTM, CDR2 ANQGSEA. The CDR3 runs to 14 residues. V lost 2 bases and J lost 5, with 13 bases in between. The CDR3 is CSVEYRAFNNEQFF. The CDR3 nucleotides are TGCAGCGTTGAATACAGGGCGTTCAACAATGAGCAGTTCTTC.

The chain joins TRBV13 to TRBJ2-7; possible D gene TRBD2, 6 bases. Germline V lookup: CDR1 PRHDT, CDR2 FYEKMQ (reference sequence). This CDR3 region has 14 residues. The germline V and J ends were trimmed by 5 bases and 1 base, with 12 bases remaining between them. The CDR3 nucleotides read TGTGCCAGCAGCCCCCGGACTACTTCCTACGAGCAGTACTTC. It specifies CASSPRTTSYEQYF.

This clone was counted only a few times. The CDR3 spells CASVESSYEQYF. In DNA, the CDR3 is TGTGCCAGCGTTGAGAGCTCCTACGAGCAGTACTTC. The chain recombines TRBV28 with TRBJ2-5, with D unresolved. The last part of the DNA fits TRBJ2-7 better; the J call may be wrong. This CDR3 has 12 amino acids. Looked up from germline, CDR1 is MDHEN and CDR2 is SYDVKM.

The chain uses TRBV19 and TRBJ2-1, with 9 nucleotides matching TRBD2. The CDR3 runs to 14 residues. Trimming took 5 bases from V and 7 from J; bases not matched to a gene: 6. CDR1 and CDR2 (germline): LNHDA, SQIVND (reference sequence). The CDR3 sequence is CASSVGGRANEQFF. DNA for the CDR3: TGTGCCAGTAGTGTCGGCGGGAGGGCGAATGAGCAGTTCTTC. Combining the CDR3 with reference TRBV19 and TRBJ2-1 gives the whole variable domain DGGITQSPKYLFRKEGQNVTLSCEQNLNHDAMYWYRQDPGQGLRLIYYSQIVNDFQKGDIAEGYSVSREKKESFPLTVTSAQKNPTAFYLCASSVGGRANEQFFGPGTRLTVL.

The rearrangement uses TRBV2 and TRBJ2-2, with TRBD1 identical over 10 bases. After removal of 4 bases from V and 0 bases from J, the junction contained 11 bases not matched to a gene. Germline V CDR1 and CDR2: SNHLY, FYNNEI. The CDR3 runs 19 residues. CDR3 DNA sequence: TGTGCCAGCAGTGGTCCATTAACGGGACAGGGGCCGAACACCGGGGAGCTGTTTTTT. Translating it yields CASSGPLTGQGPNTGELFF. The entire variable domain, with the rest obtained from reference TRBV2 and TRBJ2-2, is as follows: EPEVTQTPSHQVTQMGQEVILRCVPISNHLYFYWYRQILGQKVEFLVSFYNNEISEKSEIFDDQFSVERPDGSNFTLKIRSTKLEDSAMYFCASSGPLTGQGPNTGELFFGEGSRLTVL.

This clone was detected only once. The chain recombines TRBV30 with TRBJ2-1; weak D call: TRBD2 (6 bases). V lost 0 bases and J 2 bases, leaving 14 bases between the germline ends. Germline CDR1 reads GTSNPN; CDR2 reads SVGIG (reference sequence). There are 16 residues in the CDR3. CDR3 region: CAWSVSGGAPYNEQFF. CDR3 sequence (DNA): TGTGCCTGGAGTGTAAGCGGCGGGGCACCCTACAATGAGCAGTTCTTC.

V gene TRBV2 combines with J gene TRBJ2-2, with D possibly being TRBD1 (6 bases). CDR3 length equals 14 residues. The germline V gene has CDR1 SNHLY and CDR2 FYNNEI. Trimming took 5 bases from V and 4 from J, leaving 11 bases between them. The CDR3 DNA sequence: TGTGCCAGCAGTTGGGACATACTCACCGGGGAGCTGTTTTTT. Its protein product is CASSWDILTGELFF.